The 15 T cell receptor beta chains below all came from one sample that was sequenced in a study of cytomegalovirus exposure and HLA in healthy donors. Use of 60 Vbeta and 13 Jbeta primers characterized the PCR. TCRdb keeps only in-frame clones here, not all; method: immunoSEQ multiplex PCR. The repertoire holds around 150,000 clones, under 90% seen once, with roughly 2.5% in the top ten. Sequencing was carried out using PBMCs. These TCRs come from a boy aged 2-9 years in good health and CMV-seronegative.

This clone is a singleton in its sample. This chain uses TRBV11-2 with TRBJ2-1; D perhaps matches TRBD1 (5 bases). Trimming took off 2 bases at V and 9 bases at J, with 11 bases between the two ends. Looked up from germline, CDR1 is SGHAT and CDR2 is FQNNGV. CDR3 length: 13 amino acids. This CDR3 is CASSLSRVGEQFF. In DNA form, the CDR3 reads TGTGCCAGCAGCTTAAGCAGGGTCGGTGAGCAGTTCTTC.

V usage is TRBV7-9 and J usage is TRBJ2-1, with 8 bases aligning to TRBD2. Germline CDR1 is SEHNR and CDR2 is FQNEAQ (reference sequence). With V trimmed by 9 bases and J by 3 bases, 7 bases remained unmatched. This CDR3 has 14 residues. The DNA for the CDR3 is TGTGCCAGTTTATCACTAGCGGACTACAATGAGCAGTTCTTC. It codes for CASLSLADYNEQFF.

This rearrangement joins TRBV5-6 to TRBJ2-5; 8 bases fit TRBD2. The last part of the DNA fits TRBJ2-7 better; the J call may be wrong. CDR3 size: 14 residues. CDR1 is SGHDT and CDR2 is YYEEEE in the germline V gene. The CDR3 sequence is CASGSGVWGYEQYF. DNA for the CDR3: TGTGCCTCTGGTAGCGGGGTTTGGGGCTACGAGCAGTACTTC.

This clone came up a few times. The V call is TRBV19, the J call TRBJ2-6, with 7 bases fitting TRBD2. Germline trimming cut 7 bases from V and 0 bases from J; bases unmatched to any gene: 3. CDR1 LNHDA and CDR2 SQIVND come from the germline V gene (reference sequence). This CDR3 region has 15 residues. The CDR3 nucleotides are TGTGCCAGTATAGGCGGGAGCTCTGGGGCCAACGTCCTGACTTTC. Translated: CASIGGSSGANVLTF. Full variable domain (missing parts from reference TRBV19 and TRBJ2-6): DGGITQSPKYLFRKEGQNVTLSCEQNLNHDAMYWYRQDPGQGLRLIYYSQIVNDFQKGDIAEGYSVSREKKESFPLTVTSAQKNPTAFYLCASIGGSSGANVLTFGAGSRLTVL.

The gene calls are TRBV4-1 and TRBJ1-5; D is unresolved. The germline V gene has CDR1 MGHRA and CDR2 YSYEKL. CDR3 length equals 14 residues. Deletions cut 0 bases from V and 9 bases from J, with 12 bases between. The chain's CDR3 is CASSQDAVVPPQHF. Written as DNA, the CDR3 is TGCGCCAGCAGCCAAGATGCGGTGGTTCCGCCCCAGCATTTT.

This clone was recorded only once. J is TRBJ2-1 and V is TRBV28; D is possibly TRBD2 (6 bases). There are 14 residues in the CDR3. Trimming removed 6 bases from V and 6 bases from J, with 15 bases in between. Germline loops: CDR1 MDHEN, CDR2 SYDVKM. CDR3 protein: CASSGSRWANEQFF. In DNA form, the CDR3 reads TGTGCCAGCAGCGGGAGTCGGTGGGCCAATGAGCAGTTCTTC.

Points on this clone: Other DNA variants within this sample encode the same CDR3. This chain links TRBV6-4 with TRBJ2-3; 8 bases align to TRBD2. V lost 0 bases to trimming and J lost 4 bases; unmatched junction nucleotides: 3. The CDR3 covers 15 residues. The germline gives CDR1 MRHNA, CDR2 SNTAGT. The CDR3 spells CASSDSTGGPDTQYF. CDR3 bases: TGTGCCAGCAGTGACTCAACGGGGGGGCCAGATACGCAGTATTTT.

This clone was detected only once. This chain connects TRBV4-1 to TRBJ2-5, with 8 bases that match TRBD2. The DNA matches TRBJ2-7 better at its end, which makes the J call doubtful. This CDR3 is 15 amino acids long. Germline V gene data show CDR1 as MGHRA and CDR2 as YSYEKL. In DNA form, the CDR3 reads TGCGCCAGCAGCCAACCCTTTCTAGCGGGCTACGAGCAGTACTTC. It is translated as CASSQPFLAGYEQYF.

This clone was counted a single time. The chain uses TRBV5-1 and TRBJ1-2; 9 nucleotides match TRBD1. Unmatched junction bases numbered 4, after V lost 0 bases and J lost 4 bases. Germline-derived CDR1 and CDR2 are SGHRS and YFSETQ. The CDR3 extends over 15 amino acids. In nucleotides, the CDR3 is TGCGCCAGCAGCTTGGAGACAGGGGGGTCCTATGGCTACACCTTC. This translates into CASSLETGGSYGYTF.

Points on this clone: Other DNA sequences in the sample encode the same CDR3. The genes are TRBV7-3 and TRBJ1-5; no reliable D call. This CDR3 spans 13 amino acids. Germline V CDR1 and CDR2: SGHTA, FQGTGA. V lost 0 bases, J lost 6 bases, and 6 bases lay in between. CDR3 sequence reads: CASSLTRSQPQHF. CDR3 nucleotide sequence: TGTGCCAGCAGCTTAACTAGGAGTCAGCCCCAGCATTTT.

J is TRBJ1-2 and V is TRBV4-2; weak D call: TRBD1 (6 bases). Germline-derived CDR1 and CDR2 are LGHNA and YNFKEQ. The V gene lost 0 bases and the J gene lost 6 bases, with 17 bases spanning the gap. The CDR3 is 16 amino acids. The DNA of the CDR3 is TGTGCCAGCAGCCAAGAACAAAACAGGGTTGGAGATGGCTACACCTTC. Translation: CASSQEQNRVGDGYTF.

The chain links TRBV27 to TRBJ2-2; 16 bases match TRBD2. Germline V lookup: CDR1 MNHEY, CDR2 SMNVEV (reference sequence). The trim removed 4 bases at V and 8 bases at J, leaving 1 base unmatched. This CDR3 is 15 amino acids long. The CDR3, as DNA: TGTGCCAGCAGTTGGGGACTAGCGGGAGGGGGGGAGCTGTTTTTT. Translating gives CASSWGLAGGGELFF.

The V call is TRBV10-3, the J call TRBJ2-5; TRBD2 agrees at 13 bases. The length of the CDR3 is 16 residues. Germline assignment: CDR1 ENHRY and CDR2 SYGVKD. V lost 5 bases and J lost 4; bases outside the gene matches: 7. DNA of the CDR3: TGTGCCATCAGTACCGAAAGACTAGCGGGAGGAGAGACCCAGTACTTC. Translation gives CAISTERLAGGETQYF.

V usage is TRBV11-2 and J usage is TRBJ1-2; 7 bases line up with TRBD1. The CDR3 contains 18 residues. Germline-derived CDR1 and CDR2 are SGHAT and FQNNGV. V trimming: 1 base; J trimming: 1 base; junction bases outside the gene matches: 12. The CDR3 protein is CASSLGSRGQANNYGYTF. CDR3 bases: TGTGCCAGCAGCTTAGGTTCGCGCGGACAGGCAAATAACTATGGCTACACCTTC.

V gene TRBV5-1 combines with J gene TRBJ2-7, with 7 bases that match TRBD2. The CDR3 is 14 residues long. The ends lost 5 bases at V and 4 bases at J; junction bases unmatched: 9. Germline V gene sequence: CDR1 SGHRS, CDR2 YFSETQ. CDR3: CASSQGPGGYEQYF. The CDR3 DNA is TGCGCCAGCAGTCAGGGACCGGGGGGATACGAGCAGTACTTC.